This T cell receptor (beta chain) was identified in a study of technical replicates of blood from a few donors. Profiling relied on immunoSEQ multiplex PCR, and the TCRdb table lists in-frame clones only, not all of them. The sample lists more than 75,000 clones, 94% seen once, with about 0.25% in the top ten. The CDR3 is 14 amino acids. V lost 6 bases and J 10 bases, leaving 19 bases between the germline ends. Germline V CDR1 and CDR2: SGHTA, FQGNSA. The specimen sequenced was T cells isolated from PBMCs. The clonotype originates from a human donor in good health. The chain couples TRBV7-2 to TRBJ2-1, with D maybe TRBD2 (6 bases). The CDR3 here is CASSYTSMAGEQFF. CDR3 DNA sequence: TGTGCCAGCAGTTATACTAGCATGGCGGGGGAGCAGTTCTTC.